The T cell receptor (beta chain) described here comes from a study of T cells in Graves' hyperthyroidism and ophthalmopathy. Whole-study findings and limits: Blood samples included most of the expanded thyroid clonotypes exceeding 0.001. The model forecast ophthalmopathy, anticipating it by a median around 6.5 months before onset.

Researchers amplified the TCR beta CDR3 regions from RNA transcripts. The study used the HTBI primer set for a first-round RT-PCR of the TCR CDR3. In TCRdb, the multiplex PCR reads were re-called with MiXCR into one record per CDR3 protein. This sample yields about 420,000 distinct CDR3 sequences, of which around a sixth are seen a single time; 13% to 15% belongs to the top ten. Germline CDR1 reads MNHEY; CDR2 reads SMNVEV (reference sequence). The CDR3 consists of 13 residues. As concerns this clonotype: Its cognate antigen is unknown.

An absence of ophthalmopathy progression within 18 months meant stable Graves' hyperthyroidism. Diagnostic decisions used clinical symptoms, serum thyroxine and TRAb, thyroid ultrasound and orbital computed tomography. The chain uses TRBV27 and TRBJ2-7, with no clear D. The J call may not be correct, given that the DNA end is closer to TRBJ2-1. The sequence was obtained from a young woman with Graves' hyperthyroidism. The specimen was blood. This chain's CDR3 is CASSYSRGYEQFF. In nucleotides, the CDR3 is TGTGCCAGCAGTTACTCACGTGGCTACGAGCAGTTCTTC.